The 3 T cell receptor beta chains below all came from one sample that was sequenced in a study of shared T cell receptors in the human thymus. Data came from immunoSEQ multiplex PCR; TCRdb stores just in-frame clones and leaves some out. In the table there are about 660,000 clones, 70% to 90% of which are singletons. The same sample was also used in a study of human thymus T cells.

Sample: thymocytes. These receptors were taken from a boy under two years old with a congenital heart defect.

DNA of the CDR3: TGTGCCAGCAGTTCCGGGACTAGCGGAAATACGCAGTATTTT. This sequence encodes CASSSGTSGNTQYF. The J gene is TRBJ2-3, the V gene TRBV6-5; 11 bases align to TRBD2. The CDR3 covers 14 residues. Trimming at V came to 4 bases and at J to 7 bases, leaving 4 bases not matched to a gene. Germline CDR1 MNHEY, CDR2 SVGAGI.

The V call is TRBV27, the J call TRBJ2-7; the D gene is possibly TRBD1 (6 bases). Per the germline V gene, CDR1 is MNHEY and CDR2 is SMNVEV (reference sequence). The germline V and J ends were trimmed by 5 bases and 0 bases, with 17 bases remaining between them. The CDR3 length is 16 residues. Here the CDR3 DNA reads TGTGCCAGCAGTAGCCGACCGAGGGACATCTCCTACGAGCAGTACTTC. It is translated as CASSSRPRDISYEQYF.

The CDR3: CASSITPGLAGVNEQFF. Here the CDR3 DNA reads TGTGCCAGCAGCATTACCCCGGGACTAGCGGGGGTCAATGAGCAGTTCTTC. This rearrangement joins TRBV7-8 to TRBJ2-1; 14 bases align to TRBD2. This CDR3 has 17 residues. Germline CDR1 reads SGHVS; CDR2 reads FQNEAQ. V was pared by 5 bases and J by 6 bases, with 9 bases of the junction left unmatched.